This T cell receptor beta chain comes out of a study of Graves' ophthalmopathy and Graves' hyperthyroidism. Study outcomes and limitations: Ophthalmopathy could be told apart from stable hyperthyroidism by a 13-signature model (approximately 90% sensitivity, around 81% specificity).

Details on this clonotype: Its antigen is not identified.

Using RNA transcripts, the TCR beta CDR3 regions were amplified. An initial RT-PCR round employing HTBI primers preceded a second-round multiplex PCR. TCRdb reprocessed the multiplex PCR reads with MiXCR, giving one entry per CDR3 protein. Of more than 550,000 distinct CDR3 sequences in the sample, 35% to 45% were seen once. Symptoms, serum thyroxine and TRAb, thyroid ultrasound, and orbital computed tomography formed the diagnostic basis. There are 14 residues in the CDR3. Unmatched junction bases numbered 9, after V lost 5 bases and J lost 4 bases. Per germline, CDR1 SQVTM and CDR2 ANQGSEA. This receptor was obtained from an adult man with Graves' ophthalmopathy. This chain joins TRBV29-1 and TRBJ1-2; 8 bases are shared with TRBD1. Sequencing used peripheral blood. Here the CDR3 reads CSVLGDRSSYGYTF. For the CDR3, the DNA is TGCAGCGTTCTAGGGGACAGGTCCTCCTATGGCTACACCTTC.